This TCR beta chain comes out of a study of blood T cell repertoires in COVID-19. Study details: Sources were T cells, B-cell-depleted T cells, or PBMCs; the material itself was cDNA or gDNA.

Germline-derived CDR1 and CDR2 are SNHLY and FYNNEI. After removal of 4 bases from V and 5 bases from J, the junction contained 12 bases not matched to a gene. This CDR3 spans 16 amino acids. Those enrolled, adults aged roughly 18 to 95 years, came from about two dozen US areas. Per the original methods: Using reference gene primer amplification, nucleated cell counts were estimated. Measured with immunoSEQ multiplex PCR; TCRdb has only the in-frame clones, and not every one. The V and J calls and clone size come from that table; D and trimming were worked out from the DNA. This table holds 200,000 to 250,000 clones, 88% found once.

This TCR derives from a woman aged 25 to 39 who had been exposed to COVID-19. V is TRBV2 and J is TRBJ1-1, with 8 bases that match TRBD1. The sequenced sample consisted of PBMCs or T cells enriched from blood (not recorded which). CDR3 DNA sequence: TGTGCCAGCAGTGTGAGGTCAGGGGGCTTGGGAACTGAAGCTTTCTTT. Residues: CASSVRSGGLGTEAFF.